Each of the 19 T cell receptor beta chains below was sequenced from the same sample in a study of blood T cells in healthy people across ages. A sample-barcoded 5' primer and a J-beta primer mix were used in a second PCR of roughly 6 to 12 cycles. TCRdb called the 5' RACE reads again in MiXCR, with one record for every CDR3 protein. The sample has over 550,000 distinct CDR3 sequences, about 30% seen once. The sample comprised blood. All receptors come from an elderly woman in good health.

A note on this clonotype: A read error is possible here, since a much larger clone lies one base away. V gene TRBV7-7 combines with J gene TRBJ2-1; D is uncertain. The CDR3 totals 13 residues. CDR1 is SSHAT, CDR2 FNYEAQ, per germline (reference sequence). The CDR3 region has the DNA TGTGCTAGCAGCCCACTGAGCAGGAATGAGCAGGTCTTC. Amino acid sequence: CASSPLSRNEQVF.

Notes on this clonotype: A read error may be the cause here, since a much bigger clone is one base away. The chain couples TRBV12-3 or TRBV12-4 to TRBJ2-4; 9 nucleotides align to TRBD1. The CDR3 totals 16 residues. Germline trimming cut 5 bases from V and 13 bases from J; bases unmatched to any gene: 18. As DNA, the CDR3 is TGTGCCAGCAGTCCCGGGGACAGGGTTCCCTACAATGAGCAGTACTTC. Translating gives CASSPGDRVPYNEQYF.

This clonotype was detected a few times. This rearrangement joins TRBV20-1 to TRBJ2-7, with TRBD1 as a possible D gene (6 bases). The CDR3 length is 14 residues. The V gene lost 6 bases and the J gene lost 2 bases, with 17 bases spanning the gap. From germline, CDR1 is DFQATT and CDR2 SNEGSKA (reference sequence). The CDR3 DNA follows: TGCAGTGCCCACCCCCCGGACAGAGCCTACGAGCAGTACTTC. As protein: CSAHPPDRAYEQYF.

The chain is built from TRBV20-1 and TRBJ2-2; 13 nucleotides agree with TRBD2. This CDR3 has 15 amino acids. The junction had 8 bases not matched to a gene; V was cut back by 6 bases and J by 7 bases. Germline loops: CDR1 DFQATT, CDR2 SNEGSKA (reference sequence). CDR3 region: CSAITSGRASGELFF. CDR3 in DNA: TGCAGTGCCATAACTAGCGGGAGGGCGAGCGGGGAGCTGTTTTTT.

J is TRBJ2-3 and V is TRBV27, with TRBD1 matching 8 bases. Germline CDR1 reads MNHEY; CDR2 reads SMNVEV (reference sequence). This CDR3 has 15 residues. J gave up 6 bases and V 3 bases, and 8 bases lay outside the gene matches. CDR3 DNA sequence: TGTGCCAGCAGTTTCGGACAGGGAAGGGCCGATACGCAGTATTTT. It codes for CASSFGQGRADTQYF.

This clonotype was detected ten times or more. This chain connects TRBV20-1 to TRBJ2-1; the match to TRBD2 covers 13 bases. Losses at the gene ends were 3 bases for V and 0 bases for J; bases not matched to a gene: 8. The CDR3 contains 18 residues. Germline V gene data show CDR1 as DFQATT and CDR2 as SNEGSKA (reference sequence). The CDR3 DNA is TGCAGTGCTAGCAGACTAGCGGGGGGTCCAAGCTCCTACAATGAGCAGTTCTTC. Translated: CSASRLAGGPSSYNEQFF.

Worth noting for this clonotype: One end of the junction does not line up with germline, which may come from a read error. V is TRBV5-5 and J is TRBJ2-7; a possible D gene is TRBD2 (6 bases). Germline lookup yields CDR1 SGHKS and CDR2 YYEKEE (reference sequence). The CDR3 sequence is 13 residues long. CDR3 nucleotides: TGTGCCCGCAGCTTGGGGGACTTGGGTGAGCAGTACTTC. Its translation: CARSLGDLGEQYF.

The chain joins TRBV5-5 to TRBJ2-2, with D perhaps matching TRBD1 (6 bases). The CDR3 length is 16 residues. The germline V and J ends were trimmed by 4 bases and 4 bases, with 17 bases remaining between them. Germline V gene lookup returns CDR1 SGHKS and CDR2 YYEKEE (reference sequence). DNA for the CDR3: TGTGCCAGCAGCACCGGGACATACCCGAGCACCGGGGAGCTGTTTTTT. Translated: CASSTGTYPSTGELFF.

This clonotype has ten or more counts. The chain combines TRBV6-5 with TRBJ1-1; D is ambiguous. Germline CDR1 reads MNHEY; CDR2 reads SVGAGI. V was pared by 8 bases and J by 0 bases, with 10 bases between. The CDR3 totals 13 residues. The CDR3 here is CASFQMMNTEAFF. CDR3 DNA sequence: TGTGCCAGCTTTCAGATGATGAACACTGAAGCTTTCTTT.

This clonotype was observed a few times. A read error may explain this, as a much larger clone is one base away. V usage is TRBV7-8 and J usage is TRBJ2-7, with D perhaps TRBD2 (5 bases). V lost 3 bases and J lost 7, with 25 bases in between. The CDR3 has 17 amino acids. The germline V gene has CDR1 SGHVS and CDR2 FQNEAQ. CDR3 in DNA: TGTGCCAGCAGCTTTTCCTCTCGATCTAGCATAGGCAATGAGCAGTACTTC. This translates into CASSFSSRSSIGNEQYF.

As for this clonotype: A much larger clone lies a single base off, so this may be a read error. This rearrangement joins TRBV9 to TRBJ1-2; D perhaps matches TRBD1 (6 bases). Germline CDR1 SGDLS, CDR2 YYNGEE. Trimming took 2 bases from V and 7 from J, leaving 21 bases between them. The CDR3 runs to 16 residues. The CDR3 nucleotides read TGTGCCAGCAGCGTCATAACGGGGGGGCGTTTAGGTGGCTACACCTTC. Translating it yields CASSVITGGRLGGYTF.

At least ten counts were recorded for this clonotype. The chain couples TRBV20-1 to TRBJ1-1; D is uncertain. V was clipped by 0 bases and J by 2 bases, with 16 bases between them. Germline V gene data show CDR1 as DFQATT and CDR2 as SNEGSKA (reference sequence). This CDR3 comprises 16 residues. The CDR3 coding sequence is TGCAGTGCTAGAGACTCACCGACGGGAGTTAACACTGAAGCTTTCTTT. This translates into CSARDSPTGVNTEAFF.

V and J are TRBV9 and TRBJ1-1; D ambiguous. The CDR3 has 15 amino acids. Trimming shortened V by 4 bases and J by 0 bases, and 13 bases separated the two germline ends. Germline CDR1 SGDLS, CDR2 YYNGEE. CDR3 nucleotides: TGTGCCAGCAGCCTCACCCTCGGTATGAACACTGAAGCTTTCTTT. It translates to CASSLTLGMNTEAFF.

This clonotype appeared a few times. Germline is not matched at one junction end, which may reflect a read error. The chain combines TRBV11-1 with TRBJ2-1; the match to TRBD1 covers 8 bases. Germline lookup yields CDR1 SGHAT and CDR2 FQDESV (reference sequence). This CDR3 spans 18 amino acids. Here the CDR3 DNA reads TGTACCAGCAGCTTCCGAGCATTACAGGGGGGTTCCTACAATGAGCAGTTCTTC. It specifies CTSSFRALQGGSYNEQFF.

This clonotype appeared a few times. This may arise from a read error, as a much more abundant clone is one base away. The chain links TRBV7-2 to TRBJ2-5; maybe TRBD1 (6 bases). The V end lost 5 bases, the J end lost 9 bases, and 13 bases lay between the germline ends. The CDR3 sequence is 12 residues long. CDR1 is SGHTA, CDR2 FQGNSA, per germline. As DNA, the CDR3 is TGTGCCAGCAGCACCCTGGGGGCGCCCCAGTACTTC. Its protein is CASSTLGAPQYF.

The chain recombines TRBV20-1 with TRBJ2-7; perhaps TRBD2 as D (5 bases). The CDR3 sequence is 11 residues long. Germline CDR1 DFQATT, CDR2 SNEGSKA (reference sequence). Trimming stripped 8 bases from V and 5 bases from J, with 13 bases between. CDR3 sequence (DNA): TGCAGTCTTGGAGGTCTAGACGAGCAGTACTTC. It encodes CSLGGLDEQYF.

DNA of the CDR3: TGCAGTGCTAGAGTTTTGGGGATTCATGAAGCTTTCTTT. It yields the protein CSARVLGIHEAFF. The chain has TRBV20-1 and TRBJ1-1; D unclear. Trimming shortened V by 1 base and J by 7 bases, and 13 bases separated the two germline ends. The germline CDR1 and CDR2 sequences are DFQATT and SNEGSKA (reference sequence). CDR3 length: 13 residues.

This rearrangement joins TRBV2 to TRBJ2-1, with D maybe TRBD1 (6 bases). Trimming cost V 9 bases and J 6 bases, with 21 bases left between them. Germline V gene lookup returns CDR1 SNHLY and CDR2 FYNNEI. This CDR3 contains 15 residues. The CDR3 reads CASTTGSRVFNEQFF. CDR3 DNA sequence: TGTGCCAGTACCACAGGGTCTCGTGTTTTCAATGAGCAGTTCTTC.

In regard to this clonotype: A much larger clone differs from this one at a single base, so this may be a read error. This chain links TRBV5-1 with TRBJ2-3; D may match TRBD1 or TRBD2 (6 bases each). Germline CDR1 and CDR2: SGHRS and YFSETQ. The V gene lost 4 bases and the J gene lost 0 bases, with 15 bases spanning the gap. The CDR3 covers 16 residues. CDR3 sequence: CASSPGRGRSTDTQYF. The CDR3 bases are TGCGCCAGCAGCCCGGGACGGGGGCGAAGCACAGATACGCAGTATTTT. Drawing the rest from reference TRBV5-1 and TRBJ2-3, the complete variable domain is KAGVTQTPRYLIKTRGQQVTLSCSPISGHRSVSWYQQTPGQGLQFLFEYFSETQRNKGNFPGRFSGRQFSNSRSEMNVSTLELGDSALYLCASSPGRGRSTDTQYFGPGTRLTVL.